This T cell receptor (beta chain) was obtained from a study of Ad26.COV2.S vaccination and SARS-CoV-2 variants. Study details: In the study, Ad26.COV2.S was injected intramuscularly once, or twice 56 days apart. Whole-study results and caveats: An underestimation of total T cell responses may have resulted from the TCR breadth and depth analyses.

Assay used: immunoSEQ multiplex PCR; TCRdb lists only in-frame clones, some missing. The repertoire includes roughly 700,000 clones, 89% of them detected once, and approximately 1.5% sits in the top ten. As to this clone: Its antigen is not identified.

Treatment defined: roughly 19 received Ad26.COV2.S at low or high dose, single or two shots; 5 received placebo; per-sample allocation not given. Samples were taken on day 63 after the first vaccine or placebo injection. Aged 18-55 years, donor was enrolled in Boston around 2020. An Ad26 vector carrying the Wuhan-strain SARS-CoV-2 spike served as the vaccine. The sequences come from peripheral blood, collected in a trial of Ad26.COV2.S vaccine versus placebo. The sequence was obtained from a person between 18 and 59 years old who received the Ad26.COV2.S COVID-19 vaccine or a placebo.

CDR3 in amino acids: CASSSGTWGANVLTF. The CDR3 DNA reads as TGTGCCAGTAGTTCGGGGACATGGGGGGCCAACGTCCTGACTTTC. This chain uses TRBV19 with TRBJ2-6; the D gene is possibly TRBD1 (6 bases). The germline V and J ends were trimmed by 5 bases and 4 bases, with 12 bases remaining between them. The CDR3 is made up of 15 amino acids. Germline V gene data show CDR1 as LNHDA and CDR2 as SQIVND (reference sequence).